Listed below are T cell receptor beta chains from one sample, sequenced in a study of blood T cells in healthy people across ages. TCRdb re-derived calls from the 5' RACE reads in MiXCR, one entry per CDR3 protein. The table shows 790,000 or so distinct CDR3 sequences, with roughly three fifths occurring only once. Sample: blood. Source of these receptors: a man aged 40-49 years in good health. Each CDR3 is given with its conserved first and last residue. A D gene is named only where the DNA matches it firmly. Clone size is given for some rows only: seen once, a few or many times, or a class if the clone is expanded.

clone_size d_call j_call v_call cdr3_aa cdr3_nt
few TRBD1 TRBJ2-3 TRBV5-1 CASSFRQGATDTQYF TGCGCCAGCAGCTTCCGACAGGGGGCTACAGATACGCAGTATTTT
few TRBD2 TRBJ2-5 TRBV6-5 CASSYPGPSGGVQETQYF TGTGCCAGCAGTTACCCAGGACCTAGCGGGGGAGTTCAAGAGACCCAGTACTTC
- - TRBJ2-5 TRBV28 CASRAAGRGLQETQYF TGTGCCAGCAGGGCCGCTGGGCGGGGATTACAAGAGACCCAGTACTTC
- - TRBJ1-1 TRBV18 CAISQTGNTEAFF TGTGCCATCTCACAGACGGGGAACACTGAAGCTTTCTTT
- TRBD1 TRBJ2-2 TRBV5-1 CASSTTGTVNTGELFF TGCGCCAGCAGCACAACCGGGACAGTGAACACCGGGGAGCTGTTTTTT
- - TRBJ2-5 TRBV20-1 CSAIGGGVETQYF TGCAGTGCCATAGGAGGCGGGGTTGAGACCCAGTACTTC
- - TRBJ2-3 TRBV12-3/TRBV12-4 CASSSFSRSRTDTQYF TGTGCCAGCAGTTCATTCTCAAGATCTAGAACAGATACGCAGTATTTT
- - TRBJ2-3 TRBV3-1 CASSQGLYNTDTQYF TGTGCCAGCAGCCAAGGACTGTATAACACAGATACGCAGTATTTT
- - TRBJ2-1 TRBV29-1 CSRTAPYNEQFF TGCAGCCGAACAGCCCCCTACAATGAGCAGTTCTTC
few - TRBJ2-3 TRBV21-1 CASSQGICTDTQYF TGTGCCAGCAGCCAGGGGATCTGCACAGATACGCAGTATTTT
- TRBD2 TRBJ2-3 TRBV29-1 CSVEPERELADTQYF TGCAGCGTTGAACCTGAGCGGGAGCTCGCAGATACGCAGTATTTT
- - TRBJ2-7 TRBV27 CASSPSSGLEQYF TGTGCCAGCAGTCCCTCCTCAGGGCTCGAGCAGTACTTC
- - TRBJ2-7 TRBV5-1 CASSLAGAESSYNEQYF TGCGCCAGCAGCTTGGCCGGTGCGGAGAGCTCCTACAATGAGCAGTACTTC
- - TRBJ2-3 TRBV11-3 CASSGGRGSSTDTQYF TGTGCCAGCAGCGGGGGTCGGGGGTCCTCGACAGATACGCAGTATTTT
- - TRBJ2-3 TRBV4-3 CASSQERFSDTQYF TGCGCCAGCAGCCAAGAACGGTTTTCAGATACGCAGTATTTT
- - TRBJ1-5 TRBV6-2/TRBV6-3 CASSLGTSMNQPQHF TGTGCCAGCAGTTTAGGAACCTCCATGAATCAGCCCCAGCATTTT
- - TRBJ2-6 TRBV27 CASAQGSGANVLTF TGTGCCAGCGCCCAGGGTTCCGGGGCCAACGTCCTGACTTTC
- - TRBJ2-3 TRBV6-2/TRBV6-3 CASSGGQSNLDTQYF TGTGCCAGCAGCGGAGGACAGTCGAATCTAGATACGCAGTATTTT
- - TRBJ1-5 TRBV29-1 CSAANGGGSNQPQHF TGCAGCGCCGCTAACGGGGGTGGTAGCAATCAGCCCCAGCATTTT
few TRBD1 TRBJ2-5 TRBV5-1 CASSGDSTETQYF TGCGCCAGCAGCGGGGACAGCACAGAGACCCAGTACTTC